The 27 T cell receptor beta chains reported below all come from one sample, sequenced in a study of T cells in Graves' hyperthyroidism and ophthalmopathy. TCR beta CDR3 region amplification was performed from RNA transcripts. RT-PCR in the first round (using the HTBI primer set) targeted the TCR CDR3. TCRdb fed the multiplex PCR reads into MiXCR, producing one record per CDR3 protein. The sample has about 640,000 distinct CDR3 sequences, about 14% seen once; the top ten hold roughly an eighth. The sequenced sample consisted of blood. The receptor set was obtained from a woman between 50 and 59 years old with Graves' ophthalmopathy.

This clonotype was seen a few times. V usage is TRBV7-2 and J usage is TRBJ2-4; D uncertain. Germline loops: CDR1 SGHTA, CDR2 FQGNSA. This CDR3 contains 15 residues. V was cut by 9 bases and J by 2 bases, with 17 bases left in between. The CDR3 is CASSIETPSKNIQYF. CDR3 nucleotide sequence: TGTGCCAGTAGTATAGAAACACCGTCCAAAAACATTCAGTACTTC.

The chain is built from TRBV28 and TRBJ2-3; 7 bases are a match to TRBD2. This CDR3 is built from 17 residues. V was clipped by 6 bases and J by 3 bases; unmatched bases: 15. CDR1 is MDHEN, CDR2 SYDVKM, per germline. The CDR3: CASSQERVSGGTDTQYF. CDR3 DNA: TGTGCCAGCAGCCAAGAACGTGTTTCGGGGGGAACAGATACGCAGTATTTT.

There are many counts of this clonotype. The chain has TRBV20-1 and TRBJ1-6; 8 bases agree with TRBD1. The CDR3 consists of 15 residues. The germline CDR1 and CDR2 sequences are DFQATT and SNEGSKA (reference sequence). J gave up 10 bases and V 2 bases, and 10 bases lay outside the gene matches. CDR3 sequence: CSARTGQGTTSPLHF. CDR3 coding DNA: TGCAGTGCTAGAACCGGACAGGGTACAACGTCACCCCTCCACTTT.

In this sample, this clonotype turned up a few times. This chain connects TRBV27 to TRBJ1-2; D not certain. V was shortened by 5 bases and J by 5 bases, with 9 bases between the two germline ends. The V gene's germline CDR1 is MNHEY and CDR2 SMNVEV (reference sequence). This CDR3 has 12 amino acids. The CDR3 sequence is CASSNQEYGYTF. The CDR3, as DNA: TGTGCCAGCAGTAATCAGGAGTATGGCTACACCTTC.

In its sample, this clonotype was seen many times. The V and J genes are TRBV20-1 and TRBJ1-2; D gene ambiguous. This CDR3 is 15 amino acids long. Trimming removed 1 base at V and 2 bases at J, with 14 bases between. The germline gives CDR1 DFQATT, CDR2 SNEGSKA (reference sequence). CDR3 DNA: TGCAGTGCTAGAGTCGGTGCCAGGAAAAACTATGGCTACACCTTC. Its protein product is CSARVGARKNYGYTF.

This clonotype was seen a handful of times. V gene TRBV27 combines with J gene TRBJ2-5; D possibly matches TRBD1 or TRBD2 (5 bases each). This CDR3 is 17 amino acids long. V lost 1 base, J lost 0 bases, and 15 bases lay in between. Germline V gene data show CDR1 as MNHEY and CDR2 as SMNVEV (reference sequence). The DNA of the CDR3 is TGTGCCAGCAGTTTATTAGGAATATGGGGGAACCAAGAGACCCAGTACTTC. Translation gives CASSLLGIWGNQETQYF.

This clonotype was observed at least ten times. The chain couples TRBV28 to TRBJ2-7; unclear D gene. The CDR3 totals 12 residues. Trimming left V 3 bases short and J 6 bases short, with 9 bases between. From germline, CDR1 is MDHEN and CDR2 SYDVKM. CDR3 sequence (DNA): TGTGCCAGCAGTTTTGGGGTCTCCGAGCAGTACTTC. It codes for CASSFGVSEQYF.

In nucleotides, the CDR3 is TGTGCCAGCACCAACCCCAGGGAGGTGAGTTGTGAGCAGTTCTTC. Translation: CASTNPREVSCEQFF. This chain joins TRBV6-1 and TRBJ2-1; tentatively, D is TRBD2 (6 bases). CDR3 length: 15 amino acids. With 7 bases removed from V and 9 bases from J, the gap between germline ends came to 22 bases. Per germline, CDR1 MNHNS and CDR2 SASEGT.

This clonotype was recorded many times. CDR3 nucleotide sequence: TGTGCCAGCAGCGGAGACCAGCAGTACTTC. Protein: CASSGDQQYF. V gene TRBV9 combines with J gene TRBJ2-7; D is ambiguous. CDR3 length: 10 amino acids. The V end lost 3 bases, the J end lost 8 bases, and 6 bases lay between the germline ends. CDR1 is SGDLS and CDR2 is YYNGEE in the germline V gene.

This clonotype was observed at least ten times. The chain uses TRBV12-3 or TRBV12-4 and TRBJ2-3; no clear D gene. Trimming removed 5 bases at V and 0 bases at J, with 18 bases between. This CDR3 region has 17 residues. CDR3: CASSTIVLLSSTDTQYF. The DNA for the CDR3 is TGTGCCAGCAGTACTATCGTCCTACTGTCTAGCACAGATACGCAGTATTTT.

This clonotype was detected only a few times. The gene calls are TRBV9 and TRBJ2-1, with 13 bases aligning to TRBD2. The CDR3 runs to 17 residues. Germline values: CDR1 SGDLS, CDR2 YYNGEE. V lost 0 bases, J lost 8 bases, and 8 bases stayed unmatched. CDR3 sequence (DNA): TGTGCCAGCAGCGTAGGGACTAGCGGGAGTTTAAACGATGAGCAGTTCTTC. It translates to CASSVGTSGSLNDEQFF. Variable domain in full (rest from reference TRBV9 and TRBJ2-1): DSGVTQTPKHLITATGQRVTLRCSPRSGDLSVYWYQQSLDQGLQFLIQYYNGEERAKGNILERFSAQQFPDLHSELNLSSLELGDSALYFCASSVGTSGSLNDEQFFGPGTRLTVL.

The chain is built from TRBV7-9 and TRBJ1-5, with D uncertain. The CDR3 is made up of 15 amino acids. Trimming took off 4 bases at V and 4 bases at J, with 14 bases between the two ends. CDR1 is SEHNR, CDR2 FQNEAQ, per germline (reference sequence). Here the CDR3 reads CASSSNGNLNQPQHF. DNA for the CDR3: TGTGCCAGCAGCTCAAACGGGAATCTTAATCAGCCCCAGCATTTT.

In this sample, this clonotype turned up many times. The chain carries TRBV29-1 and TRBJ2-2; 9 nucleotides match TRBD1. The CDR3 runs to 14 residues. Germline values: CDR1 SQVTM, CDR2 ANQGSEA. The V and J ends lost 1 base and 7 bases, in that order; junction bases with no gene match: 4. In nucleotides, the CDR3 is TGCAGCGTTGAAGTCGGACAGGGGATCGGGGAGCTGTTTTTT. This translates into CSVEVGQGIGELFF.

This clonotype was seen ten or more times. The chain couples TRBV28 to TRBJ2-1; 9 bases map to TRBD2. CDR1 is MDHEN, CDR2 SYDVKM, per germline. The CDR3 spans 15 residues. The junction had 4 bases not matched to a gene; V was cut back by 7 bases and J by 0 bases. CDR3 sequence: CASTELAGSYNEQFF. In nucleotides, the CDR3 is TGTGCCAGCACGGAACTAGCGGGCTCCTACAATGAGCAGTTCTTC. Full variable domain (missing parts from reference TRBV28 and TRBJ2-1): DVKVTQSSRYLVKRTGEKVFLECVQDMDHENMFWYRQDPGLGLRLIYFSYDVKMKEKGDIPEGYSVSREKKERFSLILESASTNQTSMYLCASTELAGSYNEQFFGPGTRLTVL.

The table lists this clonotype with many counts. J is TRBJ2-3 and V is TRBV29-1; D not certain. The germline V gene has CDR1 SQVTM and CDR2 ANQGSEA. The CDR3 consists of 13 residues. Trimming removed 6 bases at V and 6 bases at J, with 16 bases between. Written as DNA, the CDR3 is TGCAGCGTCCTGCTATCAAGTAAGGATACGCAGTATTTT. Amino acid sequence: CSVLLSSKDTQYF.

In this sample, this clonotype turned up many times. The chain uses TRBV12-3 or TRBV12-4 and TRBJ1-1; D is unclear. V gave up 2 bases and J gave up 1 base, with 8 bases separating them. The CDR3 consists of 14 residues. CDR3 sequence reads: CASSLMSWNTEAFF. The CDR3 DNA reads as TGTGCCAGCAGTTTAATGTCATGGAACACTGAAGCTTTCTTT.

Only a few counts were recorded for this clonotype. The V call is TRBV5-1, the J call TRBJ2-5; 12 bases are a match to TRBD2. The trim removed 4 bases at V and 4 bases at J, leaving 5 bases unmatched. The germline V gene encodes CDR1 SGHRS and CDR2 YFSETQ. The length of the CDR3 is 15 residues. CDR3 protein: CASSKTGLAGETQYF. Written as DNA, the CDR3 is TGCGCCAGCAGCAAGACGGGACTAGCGGGAGAGACCCAGTACTTC.

Ten or more counts support this clonotype. The J gene is TRBJ2-3, the V gene TRBV7-2; D is perhaps TRBD2 (5 bases). The CDR3 loop spans 15 amino acids. V gave up 3 bases and J gave up 6 bases, with 16 bases separating them. The germline gives CDR1 SGHTA, CDR2 FQGNSA. This chain's CDR3 is CASSLVASIRDTQYF. Here the CDR3 DNA reads TGTGCCAGCAGCTTGGTAGCGTCAATCCGGGATACGCAGTATTTT. Looking up the rest from reference TRBV7-2 and TRBJ2-3 gives the full variable domain: GAGVSQSPSNKVTEKGKDVELRCDPISGHTALYWYRQSLGQGLEFLIYFQGNSAPDKSGLPSDRFSAERTGGSVSTLTIQRTQQEDSAVYLCASSLVASIRDTQYFGPGTRLTVL.

This clonotype was recorded at least ten times. V gene TRBV28 combines with J gene TRBJ2-1, with D maybe TRBD1 (5 bases). The CDR3 contains 16 residues. Germline assignment: CDR1 MDHEN and CDR2 SYDVKM. With 4 bases removed from V and 3 bases from J, the gap between germline ends came to 16 bases. The CDR3 here is CASSSPWARGYNEQFF. In DNA, the CDR3 is TGTGCCAGCAGTTCCCCGTGGGCTAGGGGCTACAATGAGCAGTTCTTC.

This clonotype turned up a few times. V is TRBV15 and J is TRBJ2-7, with a tentative D call TRBD2 (5 bases). The CDR3 is 15 amino acids. Germline lookup yields CDR1 LNHNV and CDR2 YYDKDF (reference sequence). V lost 2 bases, J lost 2 bases, and 13 bases lay in between. The CDR3 region is CATSRSLDLTYEQYF. CDR3 nucleotide sequence: TGTGCCACCAGCAGATCGTTGGACTTAACCTACGAGCAGTACTTC.

In its sample, this clonotype was seen many times. The rearrangement uses TRBV6-1 and TRBJ2-1; 10 bases map to TRBD2. V dropped 11 bases and J dropped 4; count of bases not matched to a gene: 5. In germline, CDR1 is MNHNS, CDR2 SASEGT. The CDR3 is 13 amino acids. The CDR3 is CAALAGVYNEQFF. The CDR3 region has the DNA TGTGCCGCCCTAGCGGGAGTGTACAATGAGCAGTTCTTC.

In this sample, this clonotype turned up once. The chain couples TRBV19 to TRBJ1-4, with 8 bases that match TRBD1. Trimming removed 4 bases from V and 7 bases from J; junction bases left unmatched: 8. CDR3 size: 15 residues. Germline V gene sequence: CDR1 LNHDA, CDR2 SQIVND (reference sequence). CDR3: CASSKWTGSVEKLFF. The CDR3 DNA reads TGTGCCAGTAGTAAGTGGACAGGGTCGGTTGAAAAACTGTTTTTT.

This clonotype was counted many times. This chain uses TRBV11-2 with TRBJ1-1; D possibly corresponds to TRBD1 (5 bases). Trimming shortened V by 1 base and J by 0 bases, and 9 bases separated the two germline ends. Germline V lookup: CDR1 SGHAT, CDR2 FQNNGV. The CDR3 consists of 15 residues. In DNA form, the CDR3 reads TGTGCCAGCAGCTTAGGCGGGGGGATGAACACTGAAGCTTTCTTT. Amino acids: CASSLGGGMNTEAFF.

This clonotype was seen at least ten times. V is TRBV12-3 or TRBV12-4 and J is TRBJ2-5, with 13 bases that match TRBD2. The trim removed 4 bases at V and 5 bases at J, leaving 4 bases unmatched. The CDR3 consists of 15 residues. The CDR3 is CASSWTSGSAETQYF. The CDR3, as DNA: TGTGCCAGCAGTTGGACTAGCGGGAGCGCGGAGACCCAGTACTTC.

This clonotype was picked up many times. The rearrangement joins TRBV28 to TRBJ1-1; D remains unclear. The V gene lost 4 bases and the J gene lost 0 bases, with 9 bases spanning the gap. The CDR3 runs to 14 residues. Germline CDR1 and CDR2: MDHEN and SYDVKM. CDR3 protein: CASSSTRMNTEAFF. The CDR3 nucleotides read TGTGCCAGCAGTTCGACCCGTATGAACACTGAAGCTTTCTTT. The full variable domain, completed using reference TRBV28 and TRBJ1-1, is DVKVTQSSRYLVKRTGEKVFLECVQDMDHENMFWYRQDPGLGLRLIYFSYDVKMKEKGDIPEGYSVSREKKERFSLILESASTNQTSMYLCASSSTRMNTEAFFGQGTRLTVV.

Only a few counts were recorded for this clonotype. V gene TRBV19 combines with J gene TRBJ1-2; D is perhaps TRBD1 (6 bases). Germline values: CDR1 LNHDA, CDR2 SQIVND (reference sequence). This CDR3 has 15 amino acids. Trimming removed 5 bases at V and 0 bases at J, with 13 bases between. CDR3 sequence (DNA): TGTGCCAGTAGTCGACGACAGGCTGCTAACTATGGCTACACCTTC. Translation gives CASSRRQAANYGYTF.

This clonotype was recorded a few times. A read error is the likely source, as a far larger clone sits one nucleotide away. CDR3 protein: CASRGTGGTQAFF. CDR3 nucleotide sequence: TGTGCCAGCAGGGGGACAGGGGGCACTCAAGCTTTCTTT. This chain links TRBV28 with TRBJ1-1; 12 bases fit TRBD1. This CDR3 has 13 amino acids. Germline CDR1 MDHEN, CDR2 SYDVKM.